Below, 5 T cell receptor beta chains from the same sample are listed, as sequenced in a study of blood T cell repertoires in COVID-19. Clones were sequenced by immunoSEQ multiplex PCR, and TCRdb holds only the in-frame ones, with some missing. This table has 250,000 to 300,000 clones, 87% appearing once. Source material: peripheral blood. The source is a woman in her forties or fifties who had recovered from COVID-19.

This chain uses TRBV7-9 with TRBJ2-7, with 10 positions matching TRBD1. This CDR3 region has 16 residues. Germline CDR1 reads SEHNR; CDR2 reads FQNEAQ (reference sequence). The ends lost 5 bases at V and 2 bases at J; junction bases unmatched: 9. CDR3 nucleotide sequence: TGTGCCAGCAGCAATCGAGCCGGGACAGGGGCCTACGAGCAGTACTTC. This codes for CASSNRAGTGAYEQYF.

The chain recombines TRBV14 with TRBJ2-2; 8 bases map to TRBD2. This CDR3 region has 15 residues. V was pared by 3 bases and J by 5 bases, with 5 bases of the junction left unmatched. Looked up from germline, CDR1 is SGHDN and CDR2 is FVKESK. The CDR3 DNA reads as TGTGCCAGCAGCCAGAGCGGGGGTTCGACCGGGGAGCTGTTTTTT. Residues: CASSQSGGSTGELFF.

The rearrangement joins TRBV7-8 to TRBJ1-1; 7 nucleotides line up with TRBD1. The germline CDR1 and CDR2 sequences are SGHVS and FQNEAQ. Trimming took 5 bases from V and 1 from J; bases not matched to a gene: 7. This CDR3 comprises 15 residues. CDR3 nucleotide sequence: TGTGCCAGCAGCCCCCCATGGACAGGGAACACTGAAGCTTTCTTT. Protein: CASSPPWTGNTEAFF.

This clone was found a few times. The chain carries TRBV28 and TRBJ2-7; 7 positions match TRBD1. Germline trimming cut 5 bases from V and 4 bases from J; bases unmatched to any gene: 8. The CDR3 consists of 14 residues. The germline gives CDR1 MDHEN, CDR2 SYDVKM. The CDR3 nucleotides read TGTGCCAGCAGTCCCCGGGACAGAGATTACGAGCAGTACTTC. Amino acids: CASSPRDRDYEQYF.

The rearrangement joins TRBV19 to TRBJ1-6; 7 positions match TRBD1. This CDR3 has 17 residues. CDR1 LNHDA and CDR2 SQIVND come from the germline V gene (reference sequence). Losses at the gene ends were 5 bases for V and 0 bases for J; bases not matched to a gene: 7. CDR3 protein: CASSVYRGNSYNSPLHF. CDR3 DNA sequence: TGTGCCAGTAGTGTCTACAGGGGCAACTCCTATAATTCACCCCTCCACTTT.